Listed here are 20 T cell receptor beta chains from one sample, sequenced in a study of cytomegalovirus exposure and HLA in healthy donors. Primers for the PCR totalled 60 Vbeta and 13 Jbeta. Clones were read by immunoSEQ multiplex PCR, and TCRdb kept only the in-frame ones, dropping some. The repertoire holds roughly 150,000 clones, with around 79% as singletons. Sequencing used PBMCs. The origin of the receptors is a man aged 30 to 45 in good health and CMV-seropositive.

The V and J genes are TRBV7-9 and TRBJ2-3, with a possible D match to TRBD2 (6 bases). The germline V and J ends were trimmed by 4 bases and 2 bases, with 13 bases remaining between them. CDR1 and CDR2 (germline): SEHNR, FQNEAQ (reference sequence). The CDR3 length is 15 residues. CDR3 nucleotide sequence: TGTGCCAGCAGCTCCGGGACTCTCTTCACAGATACGCAGTATTTT. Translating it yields CASSSGTLFTDTQYF.

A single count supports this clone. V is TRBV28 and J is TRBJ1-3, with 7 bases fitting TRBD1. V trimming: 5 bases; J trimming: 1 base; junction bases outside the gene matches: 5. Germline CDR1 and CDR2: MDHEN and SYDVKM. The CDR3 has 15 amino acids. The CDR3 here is CASSAQGLSGNTIYF. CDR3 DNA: TGTGCCAGCAGTGCACAGGGGCTTTCTGGAAACACCATATATTTT. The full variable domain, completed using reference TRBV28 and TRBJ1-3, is DVKVTQSSRYLVKRTGEKVFLECVQDMDHENMFWYRQDPGLGLRLIYFSYDVKMKEKGDIPEGYSVSREKKERFSLILESASTNQTSMYLCASSAQGLSGNTIYFGEGSWLTVV.

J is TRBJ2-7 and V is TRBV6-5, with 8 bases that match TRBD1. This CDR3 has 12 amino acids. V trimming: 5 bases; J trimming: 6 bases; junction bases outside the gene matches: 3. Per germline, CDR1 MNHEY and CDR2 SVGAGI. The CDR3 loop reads CASSPRGREQYF. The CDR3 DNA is TGTGCCAGCAGTCCCAGGGGGCGCGAGCAGTACTTC.

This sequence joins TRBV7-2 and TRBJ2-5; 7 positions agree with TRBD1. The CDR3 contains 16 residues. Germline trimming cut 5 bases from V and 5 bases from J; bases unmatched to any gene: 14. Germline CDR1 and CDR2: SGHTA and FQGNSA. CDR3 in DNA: TGTGCCAGCAGCAAATTAGGGAACAGGGGTAGGGAGACCCAGTACTTC. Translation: CASSKLGNRGRETQYF.

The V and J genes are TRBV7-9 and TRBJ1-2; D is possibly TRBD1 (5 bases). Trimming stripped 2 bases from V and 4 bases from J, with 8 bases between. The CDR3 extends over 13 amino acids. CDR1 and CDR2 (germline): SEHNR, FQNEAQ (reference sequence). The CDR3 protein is CASSLRRGYGYTF. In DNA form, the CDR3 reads TGTGCCAGCAGCTTAAGGAGGGGCTATGGCTACACCTTC.

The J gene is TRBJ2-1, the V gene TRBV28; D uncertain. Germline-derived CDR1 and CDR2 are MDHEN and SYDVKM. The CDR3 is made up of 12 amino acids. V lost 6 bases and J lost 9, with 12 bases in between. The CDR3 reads CASSPQVPEQFF. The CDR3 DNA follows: TGTGCCAGCAGCCCTCAGGTGCCTGAGCAGTTCTTC.

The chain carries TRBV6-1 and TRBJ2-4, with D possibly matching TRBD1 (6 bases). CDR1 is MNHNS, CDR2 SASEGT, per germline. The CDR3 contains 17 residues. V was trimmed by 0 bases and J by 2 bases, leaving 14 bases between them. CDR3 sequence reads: CASSEALPGQPKNIQYF. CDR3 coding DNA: TGTGCCAGCAGTGAAGCGCTCCCAGGACAGCCCAAAAACATTCAGTACTTC.

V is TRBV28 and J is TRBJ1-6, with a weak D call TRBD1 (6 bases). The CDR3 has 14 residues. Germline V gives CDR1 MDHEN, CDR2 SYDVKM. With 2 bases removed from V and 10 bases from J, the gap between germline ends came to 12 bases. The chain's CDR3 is CASSLRQDRSPLHF. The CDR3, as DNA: TGTGCCAGCAGTTTACGACAGGACCGATCACCCCTCCACTTT.

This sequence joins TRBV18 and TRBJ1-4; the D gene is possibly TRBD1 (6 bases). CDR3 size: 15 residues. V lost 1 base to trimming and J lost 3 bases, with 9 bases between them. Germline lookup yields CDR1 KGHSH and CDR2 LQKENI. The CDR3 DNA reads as TGTGCCAGCTCACCACAGGGGGTGGCTAATGAAAAACTGTTTTTT. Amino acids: CASSPQGVANEKLFF.

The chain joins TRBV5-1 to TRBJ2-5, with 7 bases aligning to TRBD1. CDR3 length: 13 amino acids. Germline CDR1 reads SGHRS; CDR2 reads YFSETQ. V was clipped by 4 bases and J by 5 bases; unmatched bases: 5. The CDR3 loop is CASSVPRGETQYF. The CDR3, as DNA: TGCGCCAGCAGCGTTCCCAGGGGGGAGACCCAGTACTTC.

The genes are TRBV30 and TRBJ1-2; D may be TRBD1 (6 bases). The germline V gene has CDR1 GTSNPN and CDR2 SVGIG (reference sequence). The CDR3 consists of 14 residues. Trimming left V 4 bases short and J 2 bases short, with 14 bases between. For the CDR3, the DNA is TGTGCCTGGACCCCGGGAGGGGGAAACTATGGCTACACCTTC. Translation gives CAWTPGGGNYGYTF.

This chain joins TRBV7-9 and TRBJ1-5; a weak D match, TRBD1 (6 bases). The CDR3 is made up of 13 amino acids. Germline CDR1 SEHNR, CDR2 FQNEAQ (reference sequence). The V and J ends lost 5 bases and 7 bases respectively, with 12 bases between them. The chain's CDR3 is CASSGTGHQPQHF. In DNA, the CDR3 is TGTGCCAGCAGCGGTACAGGGCACCAGCCCCAGCATTTT.

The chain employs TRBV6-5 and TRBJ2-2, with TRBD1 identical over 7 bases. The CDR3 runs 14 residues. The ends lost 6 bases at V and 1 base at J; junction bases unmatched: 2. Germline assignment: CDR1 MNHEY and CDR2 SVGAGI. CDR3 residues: CASSWTGNTGELFF. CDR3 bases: TGTGCCAGCAGCTGGACAGGGAACACCGGGGAGCTGTTTTTT.

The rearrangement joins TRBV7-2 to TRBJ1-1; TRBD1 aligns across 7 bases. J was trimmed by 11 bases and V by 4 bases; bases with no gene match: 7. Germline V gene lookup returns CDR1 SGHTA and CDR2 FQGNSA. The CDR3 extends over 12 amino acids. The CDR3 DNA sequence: TGTGCCAGCAGCTCCTCTGGGACAGAGGCTTTCTTT. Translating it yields CASSSSGTEAFF.

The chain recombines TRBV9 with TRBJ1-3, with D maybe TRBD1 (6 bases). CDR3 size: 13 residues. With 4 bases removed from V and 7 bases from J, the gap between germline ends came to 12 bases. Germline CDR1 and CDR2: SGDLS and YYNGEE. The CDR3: CASSTNQGNTIYF. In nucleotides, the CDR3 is TGTGCCAGCAGCACCAATCAGGGGAACACCATATATTTT.

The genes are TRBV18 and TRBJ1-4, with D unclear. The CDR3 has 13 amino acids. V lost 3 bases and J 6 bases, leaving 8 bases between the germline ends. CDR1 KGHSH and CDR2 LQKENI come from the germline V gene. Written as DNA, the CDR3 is TGTGCCAGCTCACCCGCACTTGATGAAAAACTGTTTTTT. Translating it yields CASSPALDEKLFF.

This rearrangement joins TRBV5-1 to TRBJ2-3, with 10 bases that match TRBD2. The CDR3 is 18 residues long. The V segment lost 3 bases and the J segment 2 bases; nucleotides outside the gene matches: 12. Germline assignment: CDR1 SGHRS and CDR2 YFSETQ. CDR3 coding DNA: TGCGCCAGCAGCTCCGGGACTAGCGCACTGCCGAACACAGATACGCAGTATTTT. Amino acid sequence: CASSSGTSALPNTDTQYF.

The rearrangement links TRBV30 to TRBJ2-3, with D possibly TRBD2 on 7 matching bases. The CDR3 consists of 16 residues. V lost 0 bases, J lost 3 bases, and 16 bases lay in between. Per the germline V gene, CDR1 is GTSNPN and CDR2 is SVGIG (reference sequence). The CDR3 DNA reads TGTGCCTGGAGTGTAAAGGAACGGGGGGCAACAGATACGCAGTATTTT. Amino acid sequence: CAWSVKERGATDTQYF.

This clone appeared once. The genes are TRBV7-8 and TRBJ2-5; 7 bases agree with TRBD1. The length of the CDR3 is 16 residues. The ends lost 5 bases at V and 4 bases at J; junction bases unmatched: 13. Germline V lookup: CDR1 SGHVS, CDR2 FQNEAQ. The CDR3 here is CASSPLSQRGRETQYF. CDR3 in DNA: TGTGCCAGCAGCCCGTTGAGTCAAAGGGGGCGAGAGACCCAGTACTTC.

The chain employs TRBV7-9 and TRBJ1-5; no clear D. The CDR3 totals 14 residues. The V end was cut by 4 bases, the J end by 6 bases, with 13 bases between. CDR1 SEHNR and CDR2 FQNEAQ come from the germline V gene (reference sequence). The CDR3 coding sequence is TGTGCCAGCAGCTCCCGGGAGGAACTTCAGCCCCAGCATTTT. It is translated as CASSSREELQPQHF.